Presented here are 8 T cell receptor beta chains from one specimen sequenced in a study of OX40 agonist ivuxolimab in advanced cancers. Libraries were prepared by immunoSEQ multiplex PCR; TCRdb keeps only in-frame clonotypes and omits some of them. This table holds 40,000 to 45,000 clones, 85% found once. Sequencing was performed on CD4+ or CD8+ T cells sorted from blood, taken in a trial of the OX40 agonist ivuxolimab. The source is an adult with an advanced solid tumor such as melanoma, head and neck, liver or kidney cancer.

The rearrangement joins TRBV5-6 to TRBJ2-1; weak D call: TRBD1 (5 bases). V dropped 2 bases and J dropped 8 bases, with 8 bases sitting between them. CDR1 is SGHDT, CDR2 YYEEEE, per germline. This CDR3 is built from 12 residues. The CDR3 sequence: CASSLQADEQFF. The CDR3 coding sequence is TGTGCCAGCAGCTTACAGGCGGATGAGCAGTTCTTC.

This chain connects TRBV15 to TRBJ2-1, with D possibly matching TRBD2 (5 bases). CDR3 length equals 14 residues. V was shortened by 8 bases and J by 0 bases, with 11 bases between the two germline ends. Germline values: CDR1 LNHNV, CDR2 YYDKDF (reference sequence). In DNA form, the CDR3 reads TGTGCCACCTCTCCGGGGAGCTCCTACAATGAGCAGTTCTTC. It translates to CATSPGSSYNEQFF.

The chain is built from TRBV7-9 and TRBJ1-3, with D hard to call. CDR1 and CDR2 (germline): SEHNR, FQNEAQ (reference sequence). The CDR3 totals 12 residues. V was cut by 5 bases and J by 4 bases, with 6 bases left in between. The CDR3 nucleotides are TGTGCCAGCAGCCCCCTCGGAAACACCATATATTTT. Translation: CASSPLGNTIYF.

This clone occurred once. The chain has TRBV2 and TRBJ2-3; D uncertain. The CDR3 totals 12 residues. V was pared by 3 bases and J by 11 bases, with 12 bases between. Per germline, CDR1 SNHLY and CDR2 FYNNEI. As DNA, the CDR3 is TGTGCCAGCAGTGACGCTACCTATCGGCAGTATTTT. Encoded protein: CASSDATYRQYF.

The chain recombines TRBV7-6 with TRBJ2-7; D is possibly TRBD1 (6 bases). The CDR3 spans 13 residues. Germline V gene lookup returns CDR1 SGHVS and CDR2 FNYEAQ. V lost 0 bases and J lost 6, with 9 bases in between. CDR3: CASSLAVGGEQYF. The CDR3 nucleotides read TGTGCCAGCAGCTTAGCGGTAGGGGGCGAGCAGTACTTC.

V and J are TRBV5-6 and TRBJ2-2; D remains ambiguous. This CDR3 comprises 13 residues. Germline lookup yields CDR1 SGHDT and CDR2 YYEEEE. V was pared by 2 bases and J by 6 bases, with 8 bases between. Here the CDR3 DNA reads TGTGCCAGCAGCTTTGGGGATCCCGGGGAGCTGTTTTTT. It translates to CASSFGDPGELFF.

The chain has TRBV7-9 and TRBJ2-2, with 9 bases matching TRBD1. CDR1 and CDR2 (germline): SEHNR, FQNEAQ (reference sequence). V lost 2 bases, J lost 1 base, and 2 bases stayed unmatched. There are 16 residues in the CDR3. CDR3 DNA sequence: TGTGCCAGCAGCTTAAGGGGACAGGGGAACACCGGGGAGCTGTTTTTT. This codes for CASSLRGQGNTGELFF. Full variable domain (remainder filled in from reference TRBV7-9 and TRBJ2-2): DTGVSQNPRHKITKRGQNVTFRCDPISEHNRLYWYRQTLGQGPEFLTYFQNEAQLEKSRLLSDRFSAERPKGSFSTLEIQRTEQGDSAMYLCASSLRGQGNTGELFFGEGSRLTVL.

CDR3 loop: CASSLPTGDYGYTF. For the CDR3, the DNA is TGTGCCAGCAGCTTGCCTACAGGGGACTATGGCTACACCTTC. The rearrangement joins TRBV5-6 to TRBJ1-2, with 7 bases that match TRBD1. This CDR3 has 14 amino acids. Trimming cost V 1 base and J 3 bases; bases outside gene matches: 3. Germline CDR1 and CDR2: SGHDT and YYEEEE.